In this sample, the clone carrying this T cell receptor beta chain turned up a few times. The data originate from a study of blood T cell repertoires in COVID-19. About the research overall: The United States, Italy and Spain supplied acute and convalescent COVID-19 samples. PBMCs, B-cell-depleted T cells, or T cells provided the cDNA or gDNA that made up the material.

Data came from immunoSEQ multiplex PCR; TCRdb stores just in-frame clones and leaves some out. The sample yields approximately 260,000 clones, about nine tenths seen once. J gave up 3 bases and V 2 bases, and 5 bases lay outside the gene matches. The germline CDR1 and CDR2 sequences are SGDLS and YYNGEE. The CDR3 length is 14 residues. The cohort comprised adults aged roughly 18 to 90 years residing in about two dozen US areas. Membership in each cohort depended on participant-reported clinical history. The chain employs TRBV9 and TRBJ2-7; 7 nucleotides line up with TRBD2. The material sequenced was PBMCs or T cells enriched from blood (not recorded which). The TCR was taken from a woman between 40 and 50 years old with acute COVID-19. CDR3 sequence: CASSVRGVDYEQYF. In nucleotides, the CDR3 is TGTGCCAGCAGCGTTCGGGGGGTAGACTACGAGCAGTACTTC.